One and the same sample provided the 11 T cell receptor beta chains below, sequenced in a study of cytomegalovirus exposure and HLA in healthy donors. This PCR relied on a set of 60 Vbeta primers and 13 Jbeta primers. The repertoire was sequenced with immunoSEQ multiplex PCR; TCRdb's copy has only in-frame clones and lacks some. The sample has 160,000 or so clones, approximately 82% seen once. The sample was PBMCs. All receptors derive from a man aged 50 to 60 in good health and CMV-seropositive.

The chain has TRBV29-1 and TRBJ2-7; a weak D match, TRBD2 (6 bases). CDR3 length equals 14 residues. V shed 5 bases and J shed 3 bases, with 17 bases lying between them. CDR1 is SQVTM, CDR2 ANQGSEA, per germline. The CDR3 sequence is CSVLCRDSDYEQYF. DNA of the CDR3: TGCAGCGTTCTATGCCGGGACTCAGACTACGAGCAGTACTTC.

The V call is TRBV5-1, the J call TRBJ1-1; weak D call: TRBD1 (5 bases). There are 15 residues in the CDR3. The V end lost 2 bases, the J end lost 1 base, and 12 bases lay between the germline ends. Germline loops: CDR1 SGHRS, CDR2 YFSETQ. The CDR3, as DNA: TGCGCCAGCAGCTTATCAGGGATAACGAACACTGAAGCTTTCTTT. Translating gives CASSLSGITNTEAFF.

This chain uses TRBV6-6 with TRBJ2-7; TRBD1 might be the D (8 bases). Looked up from germline, CDR1 is MNHNY and CDR2 is SVGAGI (reference sequence). V was clipped by 8 bases and J by 5 bases, with 22 bases between them. This CDR3 spans 15 amino acids. The CDR3 sequence: CASGGVRQGKDEQYF. CDR3 in DNA: TGTGCCAGCGGGGGGGTGAGACAGGGGAAAGACGAGCAGTACTTC.

This chain connects TRBV6-5 to TRBJ2-5; D remains ambiguous. Trimming cost V 0 bases and J 1 base, with 9 bases left between them. The CDR3 has 15 residues. Germline CDR1 is MNHEY and CDR2 is SVGAGI. CDR3 protein: CASSYSASSQETQYF. The CDR3 DNA sequence: TGTGCCAGCAGTTACTCGGCTAGTTCCCAAGAGACCCAGTACTTC.

Concerning this clone: At one of its ends the junction is not consistent with the germline gene, which may arise from a read error. V usage is TRBV27 and J usage is TRBJ2-7, with D possibly matching TRBD2 (6 bases). Germline V gene sequence: CDR1 MNHEY, CDR2 SMNVEV (reference sequence). The CDR3 totals 12 residues. The CDR3 reads CASSARGASAIF. CDR3 nucleotides: TGTGCCAGCAGTGCTCGAGGGGCTAGCGCGATCTTC.

The J gene is TRBJ1-1, the V gene TRBV30; D unresolved. Germline assignment: CDR1 GTSNPN and CDR2 SVGIG (reference sequence). CDR3 size: 13 residues. V lost 3 bases, J lost 0 bases, and 8 bases lay in between. The CDR3 loop is CAWSRNMNTEAFF. The CDR3 DNA follows: TGTGCCTGGAGCCGTAACATGAACACTGAAGCTTTCTTT.

The chain carries TRBV18 and TRBJ2-2; 9 nucleotides agree with TRBD2. This CDR3 comprises 16 residues. Germline V gene lookup returns CDR1 KGHSH and CDR2 LQKENI. V shed 0 bases, J shed 5 bases, and the junction held 4 bases outside the gene matches. CDR3 residues: CASSPPELAGTGELFF. The DNA for the CDR3 is TGTGCCAGCTCACCACCGGAGCTAGCGGGGACCGGGGAGCTGTTTTTT. Looking up the rest from reference TRBV18 and TRBJ2-2 gives the full variable domain: NAGVMQNPRHLVRRRGQEARLRCSPMKGHSHVYWYRQLPEEGLKFMVYLQKENIIDESGMPKERFSAEFPKEGPSILRIQQVVRGDSAAYFCASSPPELAGTGELFFGEGSRLTVL.

The chain joins TRBV7-8 to TRBJ1-4, with D possibly being TRBD1 (5 bases). With 5 bases removed from V and 3 bases from J, the gap between germline ends came to 13 bases. Germline V gene data show CDR1 as SGHVS and CDR2 as FQNEAQ. The CDR3 runs 15 residues. This CDR3 reads CASSPLRGANEKLFF. In DNA form, the CDR3 reads TGTGCCAGCAGCCCCCTTCGGGGGGCTAATGAAAAACTGTTTTTT. Together with reference TRBV7-8 and TRBJ1-4, the CDR3 gives the full variable domain: GAGVSQSPRYKVAKRGQDVALRCDPISGHVSLFWYQQALGQGPEFLTYFQNEAQLDKSGLPSDRFFAERPEGSVSTLKIQRTQQEDSAVYLCASSPLRGANEKLFFGSGTQLSVL.

The sample holds one count of this clone. This rearrangement joins TRBV30 to TRBJ1-3, with 8 bases that match TRBD1. Trimming cost V 5 bases and J 3 bases; bases outside gene matches: 3. The CDR3 extends over 13 amino acids. Per germline, CDR1 GTSNPN and CDR2 SVGIG (reference sequence). For the CDR3, the DNA is TGTGCCTGGGACAGGGGAGGTGGAAACACCATATATTTT. This encodes CAWDRGGGNTIYF.

This clone was seen a handful of times. The V call is TRBV9, the J call TRBJ2-5, with 9 bases that match TRBD2. V lost 3 bases to trimming and J lost 5 bases; unmatched junction nucleotides: 5. CDR3 length: 14 residues. Germline CDR1 and CDR2: SGDLS and YYNGEE. The chain's CDR3 is CASSGGGAGETQYF. DNA for the CDR3: TGTGCCAGCAGCGGCGGGGGGGCAGGTGAGACCCAGTACTTC.

The chain carries TRBV4-1 and TRBJ2-5; D remains ambiguous. The CDR3 covers 14 residues. In germline, CDR1 is MGHRA, CDR2 YSYEKL. Trimming took off 2 bases at V and 1 base at J, with 8 bases between the two ends. The DNA of the CDR3 is TGCGCCAGCAGCCAACAACAGATCCAAGAGACCCAGTACTTC. Amino acids: CASSQQQIQETQYF.